The 17 T cell receptor beta chains below come from one sample, sequenced in a study of cytomegalovirus exposure and HLA in healthy donors. This PCR relied on a set of 60 Vbeta primers and 13 Jbeta primers. Repertoires were generated with immunoSEQ multiplex PCR, while TCRdb's copy carries only in-frame clones and drops some. The sample shows 200,000 or so clones, 60% to 80% of them seen only once. The sample was PBMCs. Receptors originate from a man aged 18 to 30 in good health and CMV-seronegative.

This chain uses TRBV28 with TRBJ2-7, with D perhaps matching TRBD1 (5 bases). The CDR3 runs 20 residues. Germline values: CDR1 MDHEN, CDR2 SYDVKM. V was trimmed by 2 bases and J by 0 bases, leaving 26 bases between them. CDR3 amino acids: CASSLIIRLSGAPHSYEQYF. The CDR3 coding sequence is TGTGCCAGCAGTTTAATTATCCGGCTTTCTGGGGCCCCCCACTCCTACGAGCAGTACTTC.

J is TRBJ1-2 and V is TRBV2; TRBD1 is a possible D gene (6 bases). CDR3 size: 16 residues. Germline-derived CDR1 and CDR2 are SNHLY and FYNNEI. V was trimmed by 2 bases and J by 6 bases, leaving 19 bases between them. CDR3 amino acids: CASSEMGRGLRNGYTF. Written as DNA, the CDR3 is TGTGCCAGCAGTGAAATGGGCAGGGGCCTAAGGAATGGCTACACCTTC.

The genes are TRBV19 and TRBJ2-2; 7 nucleotides line up with TRBD1. Germline CDR1 is LNHDA and CDR2 is SQIVND (reference sequence). V was clipped by 5 bases and J by 2 bases; unmatched bases: 11. The CDR3 is 17 residues long. The CDR3 here is CASSLLEGTVNTGELFF. The CDR3 DNA reads as TGTGCCAGTAGTCTATTAGAAGGGACAGTTAACACCGGGGAGCTGTTTTTT. Together with reference TRBV19 and TRBJ2-2, the CDR3 gives the full variable domain: DGGITQSPKYLFRKEGQNVTLSCEQNLNHDAMYWYRQDPGQGLRLIYYSQIVNDFQKGDIAEGYSVSREKKESFPLTVTSAQKNPTAFYLCASSLLEGTVNTGELFFGEGSRLTVL.

The J gene is TRBJ1-1, the V gene TRBV27; a possible D gene is TRBD1 (5 bases). The germline CDR1 and CDR2 sequences are MNHEY and SMNVEV (reference sequence). Between the trimmed V and J ends, which lost 10 bases and 4 bases, there was a span of 19 bases. The CDR3 runs to 14 residues. CDR3 DNA: TGTGCCACTAACTTGGTATGGGGGGGCACTGAAGCTTTCTTT. Protein: CATNLVWGGTEAFF.

V and J are TRBV10-2 and TRBJ1-5, with a weak D call TRBD1 (6 bases). V lost 4 bases, J lost 0 bases, and 10 bases lay in between. In germline, CDR1 is WSHSY, CDR2 SAAADI. This CDR3 spans 15 amino acids. The CDR3 loop is CASSVRTDSNQPQHF. The DNA of the CDR3 is TGCGCCAGCAGTGTTCGGACAGATAGCAATCAGCCCCAGCATTTT.

Only a few counts were recorded for this clone. The CDR3 DNA is TGTGCCAGCAGCTTGGGAGGGACAGGGTCTTCCGAGCAGTACTTC. It is translated as CASSLGGTGSSEQYF. The rearrangement links TRBV5-8 to TRBJ2-7; 9 bases match TRBD1. Germline V CDR1 and CDR2: SGHTS, YDEGEE. V lost 0 bases and J lost 6; bases outside the gene matches: 7. The CDR3 is 15 amino acids.

This clone has a handful of counts. The chain recombines TRBV11-3 with TRBJ2-1; 8 positions agree with TRBD2. Germline values: CDR1 SGHNT, CDR2 YENEEA. The CDR3 spans 17 residues. J was trimmed by 8 bases and V by 2 bases; bases with no gene match: 14. The CDR3 here is CASSLSGGGGSQHEQFF. The CDR3 region has the DNA TGTGCCAGCAGCTTATCCGGGGGGGGCGGGAGTCAACATGAGCAGTTCTTC.

About this clone itself: Within the sample, other DNA sequences also encode this same CDR3. The CDR3 loop reads CASSPGEETQYF. The CDR3 region has the DNA TGTGCCAGCTCACCAGGGGAGGAGACCCAGTACTTC. The chain combines TRBV18 with TRBJ2-5, with a possible D match to TRBD2 (5 bases). V was cut by 2 bases and J by 5 bases, with 6 bases left in between. The CDR3 loop spans 12 amino acids. Germline assignment: CDR1 KGHSH and CDR2 LQKENI.

Remarks on this clone: In the same sample, other DNA sequences code for this CDR3. This chain joins TRBV6-6 and TRBJ1-4; D perhaps matches TRBD1 (5 bases). This CDR3 comprises 16 residues. The germline CDR1 and CDR2 sequences are MNHNY and SVGAGI (reference sequence). The germline V and J ends were trimmed by 5 bases and 4 bases, with 17 bases remaining between them. This chain's CDR3 is CASSPSPAGVNEKLFF. DNA for the CDR3: TGTGCCAGCAGTCCCTCCCCAGCGGGGGTTAATGAAAAACTGTTTTTT.

The sample holds a few counts of this clone. The rearrangement links TRBV19 to TRBJ2-2; TRBD2 is a possible D gene (6 bases). The CDR3 consists of 14 residues. The V and J ends lost 5 bases and 5 bases respectively, with 12 bases between them. CDR1 and CDR2 from the germline V gene are LNHDA and SQIVND (reference sequence). CDR3 sequence reads: CASSPGLNTGELFF. As DNA, the CDR3 is TGTGCCAGTAGTCCGGGACTGAATACCGGGGAGCTGTTTTTT.

This clone was counted a single time. The chain is built from TRBV6-4 and TRBJ1-2; 7 bases match TRBD1. The germline CDR1 and CDR2 sequences are MRHNA and SNTAGT. Trimming at V came to 3 bases and at J to 7 bases, leaving 11 bases not matched to a gene. The CDR3 contains 15 residues. As DNA, the CDR3 is TGTGCCAGCAGTGAGGGGGATACAGGGGTTGCTGGCTACACCTTC. Translating gives CASSEGDTGVAGYTF.

The count of this clone is one. The chain uses TRBV30 and TRBJ2-3, with TRBD1 as a possible D gene (6 bases). CDR3 size: 14 residues. CDR1 GTSNPN and CDR2 SVGIG come from the germline V gene (reference sequence). V was pared by 0 bases and J by 1 base, with 8 bases between. CDR3 region: CAWSVPGGTDTQYF. CDR3 sequence (DNA): TGTGCCTGGAGTGTACCAGGGGGCACAGATACGCAGTATTTT.

V gene TRBV27 combines with J gene TRBJ2-4, with unresolved D. Germline values: CDR1 MNHEY, CDR2 SMNVEV (reference sequence). Trimming left V 2 bases short and J 0 bases short, with 11 bases between. The CDR3 has 16 residues. The CDR3: CASSLVQALAKNIQYF. In DNA form, the CDR3 reads TGTGCCAGCAGTTTAGTTCAGGCCCTAGCCAAAAACATTCAGTACTTC.

The chain is built from TRBV4-1 and TRBJ1-1, with 7 bases aligning to TRBD1. This CDR3 contains 16 residues. CDR1 is MGHRA, CDR2 YSYEKL, per germline. With V trimmed by 0 bases and J by 4 bases, 8 bases remained unmatched. The CDR3 sequence is CASSQDISQGPTEAFF. The CDR3 DNA sequence: TGCGCCAGCAGCCAAGATATCTCACAGGGGCCCACTGAAGCTTTCTTT.

J is TRBJ2-5 and V is TRBV7-9; 9 bases align to TRBD2. This CDR3 has 17 residues. Per germline, CDR1 SEHNR and CDR2 FQNEAQ (reference sequence). V was clipped by 6 bases and J by 1 base; unmatched bases: 12. This CDR3 reads CASSGPETSGVQETQYF. CDR3 in DNA: TGTGCCAGCAGTGGGCCCGAGACTAGCGGAGTCCAAGAGACCCAGTACTTC.

This chain connects TRBV11-1 to TRBJ2-5; D may be TRBD1 (5 bases). The CDR3 consists of 17 residues. Germline V gene lookup returns CDR1 SGHAT and CDR2 FQDESV (reference sequence). V was pared by 1 base and J by 2 bases, with 17 bases between. The CDR3 protein is CASSLVDVPGLQETQYF. For the CDR3, the DNA is TGTGCCAGCAGCTTAGTGGATGTCCCAGGGCTACAAGAGACCCAGTACTTC. The whole variable domain, filled in from reference TRBV11-1 and TRBJ2-5, reads EAEVAQSPRYKITEKSQAVAFWCDPISGHATLYWYRQILGQGPELLVQFQDESVVDDSQLPKDRFSAERLKGVDSTLKIQPAELGDSAMYLCASSLVDVPGLQETQYFGPGTRLLVL.

The chain uses TRBV7-8 and TRBJ1-2, with D maybe TRBD1 (6 bases). This CDR3 is 16 amino acids long. Germline values: CDR1 SGHVS, CDR2 FQNEAQ. V was pared by 5 bases and J by 0 bases, with 16 bases between. For the CDR3, the DNA is TGTGCCAGCAGCACACGTCGACAGGCAACTAACTATGGCTACACCTTC. This sequence encodes CASSTRRQATNYGYTF.